The rows below give T cell receptor beta chains drawn from one sample of a study of Graves' ophthalmopathy and Graves' hyperthyroidism. TCRdb called the multiplex PCR reads again in MiXCR, with one record for every CDR3 protein. The sample has around 1,000,000 distinct CDR3 sequences, 35% to 45% seen once; the top ten hold 11%. Source material: peripheral blood or thyroid tissue (not recorded which). Receptor source: an adult man with Graves' hyperthyroidism. The CDR3 runs from the conserved cysteine through the conserved F or W. Each record gives: V gene, D gene, J gene, clone size, CDR3 DNA, CDR3 protein. D genes are given only for firm matches. Only part of the rows carry a size: once, few, many, or a class if the clone is expanded.

TRBV19	TRBD1	TRBJ1-5	many	TGTGCCAGTAGTATTGGTAGGGGGCTTGAACAGCCCCAGCATTTT	CASSIGRGLEQPQHF
TRBV29-1	TRBD1	TRBJ1-2	NA	TGCAGCGCCACCGGGACAGGGTTCTATGGCTACACCTTC	CSATGTGFYGYTF
TRBV28	NA	TRBJ2-7	many	TGTGCCAGCTCGGGGACCTTAAGTTACTTC	CASSGTLSYF
TRBV20-1	NA	TRBJ2-7	many	TGCAGTGCTAGAGGGCTAGGCTCCTACGAGCAGTACTTC	CSARGLGSYEQYF
TRBV7-2	NA	TRBJ2-5	many	TGTGCCAGCAGTTACAGGGGAGGGGGCCAAGAGACCCAGTACTTC	CASSYRGGGQETQYF
TRBV15	TRBD1	TRBJ2-7	many	TGTGCCACCAGCAGAGGACCGGGACAGGACTACGAGCAGTACTTC	CATSRGPGQDYEQYF
TRBV9	TRBD1	TRBJ2-7	many	TGTGCCAGCAGCGTAGACGGACAGGGCAATCACTACGAGCAGTACTTC	CASSVDGQGNHYEQYF
TRBV6-5	TRBD1	TRBJ2-5	NA	TGTGCCAGCAGTTACTCGAGCGGGACAGGGGGCAGCAGGGAGACCCAGTACTTC	CASSYSSGTGGSRETQYF
TRBV7-6	NA	TRBJ1-1	NA	TGTGCCAGCAGCTCCTCGCAGGGAAGGGCTTTCTTT	CASSSSQGRAFF
TRBV24-1	NA	TRBJ2-5	many	TGTGCCACCAGTCTAGGGAGAGAAGAGACCCAGTACTTC	CATSLGREETQYF
TRBV15	TRBD1	TRBJ2-6	many	TGTGCCACTAGGGACAGCCTAGACTCTGGGGCCAACGTCCTGACTTTC	CATRDSLDSGANVLTF
TRBV10-2	NA	TRBJ2-7	NA	TGTGCCAGCGAACAGACAGTACCCTACGAGCAGTACTTC	CASEQTVPYEQYF
TRBV15	NA	TRBJ2-6	NA	TGTGCCACCAGCACCAACCGTGGGATGACTTTC	CATSTNRGMTF